Listed here is a single T cell receptor (beta chain). Its antigen is still unknown. TCRdb's table, derived via immunoSEQ multiplex PCR, lists solely in-frame clones and lacks some. The profile covers some 120,000 clones, with around 90% appearing a single time and about a tenth taken by the ten largest. Germline values: CDR1 SGHRS, CDR2 YFSETQ. The CDR3 extends over 14 amino acids. V was pared by 0 bases and J by 4 bases, with 11 bases between. This sample is drawn from a study of T cell responses to AZD1222 COVID-19 vaccine. Study observations and caveats: Breadth and depth of Spike-specific TCRs rose after two AZD1222 doses. Females made up more of the donors, who were largely white British, and clonal diversity may have come out too low. At study baseline, merely more than 5 AZD1222 recipients were seropositive. No day 14 peak samples; only post-peak repertoires were characterized.

The chain couples TRBV5-1 to TRBJ2-7; D is perhaps TRBD1 or TRBD2 (5 bases each). Sequenced here: peripheral blood, sampled on day 0 of AZD1222 vaccination. This sequence originates from an adult in good health. CDR3 in amino acids: CASSLAVGVYEQYF. CDR3 DNA: TGCGCCAGCAGCTTGGCTGTGGGGGTTTACGAGCAGTACTTC.